This T cell receptor beta chain was documented in a study of T cells and copy number aberrations in small-cell lung cancer. CDR3 size: 13 residues. Germline V gives CDR1 SGHVS, CDR2 FQNEAQ. With 5 bases clipped from V and 6 bases from J, the junction kept 4 bases outside the gene matches. No donor received chemotherapy or radiotherapy before surgery, nor immunotherapy before or after it. Donors were all either smokers or heavy second-hand smokers. Comment on this clone: Its target is unknown.

Whole-study results and caveats: Adjacent lung showed higher T-cell richness and clonality than tumors; density difference nonsignificant.

Repertoires were generated with immunoSEQ multiplex PCR, while TCRdb's copy carries only in-frame clones and drops some. Of approximately 3,100 clones in the sample, 75% to 95% were seen once. The rearrangement uses TRBV7-8 and TRBJ1-5; 7 nucleotides agree with TRBD1. The sequencing input was normal tissue next to the tumor. This receptor was taken from a man over 45 with small cell lung cancer. The CDR3 loop reads CASSPTGSQPQHF. The DNA of the CDR3 is TGTGCCAGCAGCCCGACAGGGAGTCAGCCCCAGCATTTT.